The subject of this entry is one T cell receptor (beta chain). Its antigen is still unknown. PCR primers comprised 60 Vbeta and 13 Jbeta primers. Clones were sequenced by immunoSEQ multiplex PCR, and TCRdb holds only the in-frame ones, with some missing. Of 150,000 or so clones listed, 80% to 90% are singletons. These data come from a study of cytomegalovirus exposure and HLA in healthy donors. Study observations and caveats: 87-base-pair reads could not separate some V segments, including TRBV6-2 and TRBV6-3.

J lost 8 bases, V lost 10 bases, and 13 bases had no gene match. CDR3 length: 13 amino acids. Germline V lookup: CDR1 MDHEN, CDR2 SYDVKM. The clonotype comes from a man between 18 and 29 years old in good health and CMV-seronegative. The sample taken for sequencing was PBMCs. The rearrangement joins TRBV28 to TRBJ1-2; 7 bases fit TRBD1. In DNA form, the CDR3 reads TGTGCCATCGGCCGCGCAGGGGGGTTGGGCTACACCTTC. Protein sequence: CAIGRAGGLGYTF.